This T cell receptor beta chain was retrieved from a study of T cell responses to AZD1222 COVID-19 vaccine. This table comes from immunoSEQ multiplex PCR, and its TCRdb copy is limited to in-frame clones, with some not included. The table records 140,000 to 150,000 clones, roughly 91% of them present only once. Concerning this clone itself: Its antigen is unidentified.

Study-wide points: Most donors were white British and more were female, and clonal diversity was possibly underestimated.

The V end was cut by 4 bases, the J end by 8 bases, with 12 bases between. CDR1 MNHEY and CDR2 SMNVEV come from the germline V gene (reference sequence). This CDR3 comprises 14 residues. The sequencing used peripheral blood, collected on day 0 of AZD1222 vaccination. The source is an adult in good health. J is TRBJ1-6 and V is TRBV27; tentatively, D is TRBD1 (6 bases). This CDR3 reads CASSSADSYSPLHF. The CDR3, as DNA: TGTGCCAGCAGTTCCGCGGACAGTTATTCACCCCTCCACTTT.